The text below deals with one T cell receptor beta chain. These data originate in a study of blood T cell repertoires in COVID-19. Study-level background: Whether acute or convalescent, the COVID-19 samples came from the United States, Italy and Spain. PBMCs, B-cell-depleted T cells, or T cells were the source of the cDNA or gDNA that made up the material.

Under the authors' procedure: Estimated nucleated cell counts came from reference gene primer amplification. The repertoire was sequenced with immunoSEQ multiplex PCR; TCRdb's copy has only in-frame clones and lacks some. V, J and clone size derive from that table, while D and trimming were established from the DNA sequence. Found here are approximately 410,000 clones, approximately 90% of them singletons; the top ten hold around 1.4%. Sequenced material: peripheral blood. This receptor was identified in a woman under 40 with active or convalescent COVID-19.

CDR3 region: CASSQVGGGSPLHF. For the CDR3, the DNA is TGTGCCAGCAGCCAAGTGGGCGGGGGTTCACCCCTCCACTTT. The chain uses TRBV3-1 (or the pseudogene TRBV3-2) and TRBJ1-6, with D tentatively TRBD1 (5 bases). The CDR3 is 14 amino acids. The germline V gene encodes CDR1 LGHDT and CDR2 YNNKEL (reference sequence). V lost 1 base and J lost 9, with 10 bases in between.